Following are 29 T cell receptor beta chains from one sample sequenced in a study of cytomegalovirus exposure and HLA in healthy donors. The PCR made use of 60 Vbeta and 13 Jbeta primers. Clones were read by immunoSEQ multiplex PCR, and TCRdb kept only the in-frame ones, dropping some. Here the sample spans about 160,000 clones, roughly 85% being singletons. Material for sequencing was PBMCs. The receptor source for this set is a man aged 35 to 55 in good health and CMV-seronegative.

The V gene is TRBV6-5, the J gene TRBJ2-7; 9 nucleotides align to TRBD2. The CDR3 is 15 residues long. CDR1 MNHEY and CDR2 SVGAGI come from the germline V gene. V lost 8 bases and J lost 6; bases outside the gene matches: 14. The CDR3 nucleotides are TGTGCCAGCGGGGCTAGCGGGGCCCTACCCGGCGAGCAGTACTTC. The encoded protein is CASGASGALPGEQYF.

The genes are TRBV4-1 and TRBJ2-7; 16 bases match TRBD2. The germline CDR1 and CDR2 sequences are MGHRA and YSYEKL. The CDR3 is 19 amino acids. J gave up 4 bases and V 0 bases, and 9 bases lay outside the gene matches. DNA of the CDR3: TGCGCCAGCAGCCAAGAAAAGGGACTAGCGGGAGGGTCTGCTTACGAGCAGTACTTC. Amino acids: CASSQEKGLAGGSAYEQYF.

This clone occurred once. The CDR3 region has the DNA TGTGCCAGCAGTTTATTCTCCAATCGAGACGGGATCGAGCAGTACTTC. It codes for CASSLFSNRDGIEQYF. The V call is TRBV27, the J call TRBJ2-7, with D possibly matching TRBD2 (5 bases). The germline CDR1 and CDR2 sequences are MNHEY and SMNVEV (reference sequence). This CDR3 has 16 amino acids. Trimming pared 1 base from V and 6 bases from J, leaving 19 bases between.

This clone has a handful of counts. This CDR3 is CASRFTGHYEQYF. In DNA, the CDR3 is TGTGCCAGCAGGTTTACAGGGCACTACGAGCAGTACTTC. V and J are TRBV6-1 and TRBJ2-7; TRBD1 might be the D (6 bases). Trimming took 6 bases from V and 3 from J, leaving 12 bases between them. Germline-derived CDR1 and CDR2 are MNHNS and SASEGT. This CDR3 spans 13 amino acids.

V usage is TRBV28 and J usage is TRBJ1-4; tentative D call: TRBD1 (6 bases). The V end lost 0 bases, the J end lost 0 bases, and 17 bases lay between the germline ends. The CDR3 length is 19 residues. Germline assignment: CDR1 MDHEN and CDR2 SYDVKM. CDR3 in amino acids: CASSLCWEQGVATNEKLFF. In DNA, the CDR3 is TGTGCCAGCAGTTTATGCTGGGAACAGGGAGTGGCAACTAATGAAAAACTGTTTTTT.

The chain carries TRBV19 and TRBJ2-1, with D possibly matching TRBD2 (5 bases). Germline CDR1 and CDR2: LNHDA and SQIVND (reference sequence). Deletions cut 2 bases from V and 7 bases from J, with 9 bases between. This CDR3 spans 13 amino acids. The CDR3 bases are TGTGCCAGTAGTATAATTGTAGCGAATGAGCAGTTCTTC. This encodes CASSIIVANEQFF.

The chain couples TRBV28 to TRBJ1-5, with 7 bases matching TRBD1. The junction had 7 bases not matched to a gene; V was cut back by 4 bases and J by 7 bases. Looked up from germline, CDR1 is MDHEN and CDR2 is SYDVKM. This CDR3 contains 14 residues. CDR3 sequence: CASSSDREGQPQHF. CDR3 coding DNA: TGTGCCAGCAGTTCTGACAGGGAAGGCCAGCCCCAGCATTTT.

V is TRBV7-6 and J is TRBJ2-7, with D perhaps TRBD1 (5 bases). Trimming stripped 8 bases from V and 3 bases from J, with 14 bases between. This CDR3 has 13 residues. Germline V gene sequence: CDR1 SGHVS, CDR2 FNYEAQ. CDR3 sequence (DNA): TGTGCCAGCGAAGACAGATCCCACTACGAGCAGTACTTC. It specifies CASEDRSHYEQYF. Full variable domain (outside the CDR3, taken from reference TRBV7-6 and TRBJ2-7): GAGVSQSPRYKVTKRGQDVALRCDPISGHVSLYWYRQALGQGPEFLTYFNYEAQQDKSGLPNDRFSAERPEGSISTLTIQRTEQRDSAMYRCASEDRSHYEQYFGPGTRLTVT.

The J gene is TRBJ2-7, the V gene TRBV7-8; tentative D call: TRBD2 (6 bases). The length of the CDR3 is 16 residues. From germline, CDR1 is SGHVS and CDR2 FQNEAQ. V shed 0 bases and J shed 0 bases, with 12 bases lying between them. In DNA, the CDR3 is TGTGCCAGCAGCTTAGCGCGGGACGGGATCTCCTACGAGCAGTACTTC. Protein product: CASSLARDGISYEQYF.

CDR3 in amino acids: CASSQRGLAADTQYF. In nucleotides, the CDR3 is TGTGCCAGCAGCCAACGGGGACTAGCGGCAGATACGCAGTATTTT. The chain joins TRBV28 to TRBJ2-3; TRBD2 matches 11 bases. V lost 6 bases to trimming and J lost 4 bases; unmatched junction nucleotides: 6. This CDR3 contains 15 residues. Germline V lookup: CDR1 MDHEN, CDR2 SYDVKM.

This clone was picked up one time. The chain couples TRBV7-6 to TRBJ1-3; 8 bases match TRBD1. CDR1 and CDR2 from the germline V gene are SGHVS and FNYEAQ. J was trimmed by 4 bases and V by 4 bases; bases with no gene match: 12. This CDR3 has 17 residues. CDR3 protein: CASSSPAGGTGGNTIYF. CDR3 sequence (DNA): TGTGCCAGCAGCTCCCCCGCCGGGGGGACAGGAGGAAACACCATATATTTT.

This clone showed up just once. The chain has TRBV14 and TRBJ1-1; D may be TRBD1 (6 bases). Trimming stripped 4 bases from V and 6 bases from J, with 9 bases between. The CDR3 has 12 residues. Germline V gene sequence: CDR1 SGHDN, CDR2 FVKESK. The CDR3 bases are TGTGCCAGCAGCCCAGGGGCAGCTGAAGCTTTCTTT. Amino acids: CASSPGAAEAFF.

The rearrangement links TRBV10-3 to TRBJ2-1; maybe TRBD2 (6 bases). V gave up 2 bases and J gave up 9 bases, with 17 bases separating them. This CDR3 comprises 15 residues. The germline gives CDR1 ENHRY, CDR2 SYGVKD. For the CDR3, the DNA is TGTGCCATCAGTGAGATTACGGGAGCTAACGGTGAGCAGTTCTTC. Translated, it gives CAISEITGANGEQFF.

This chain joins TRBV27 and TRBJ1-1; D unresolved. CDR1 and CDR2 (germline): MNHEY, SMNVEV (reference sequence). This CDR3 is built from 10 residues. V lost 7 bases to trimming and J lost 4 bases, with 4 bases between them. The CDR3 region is CASIGTEAFF. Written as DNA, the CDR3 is TGTGCCAGCATCGGCACTGAAGCTTTCTTT.

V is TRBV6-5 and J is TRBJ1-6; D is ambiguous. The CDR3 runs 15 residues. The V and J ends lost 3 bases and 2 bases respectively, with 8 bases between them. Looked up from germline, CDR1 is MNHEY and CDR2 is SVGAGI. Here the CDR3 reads CASSYDFPYNSPLHF. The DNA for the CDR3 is TGTGCCAGCAGTTATGACTTCCCCTATAATTCACCCCTCCACTTT.

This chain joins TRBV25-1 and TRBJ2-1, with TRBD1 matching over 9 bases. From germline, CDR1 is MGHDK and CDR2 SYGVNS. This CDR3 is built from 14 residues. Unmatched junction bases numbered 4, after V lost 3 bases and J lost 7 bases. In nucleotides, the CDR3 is TGTGCCAGCAGTGACCCACAGGGGGCAAATGAGCAGTTCTTC. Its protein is CASSDPQGANEQFF.

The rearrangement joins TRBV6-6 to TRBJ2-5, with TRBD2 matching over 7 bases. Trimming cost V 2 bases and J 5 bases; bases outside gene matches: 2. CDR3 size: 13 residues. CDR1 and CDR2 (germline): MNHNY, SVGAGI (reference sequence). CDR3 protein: CASSYLGGETQYF. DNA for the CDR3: TGTGCCAGCAGTTACCTGGGGGGGGAGACCCAGTACTTC.

The CDR3 loop reads CASSPPGVIEQFF. The CDR3 DNA reads TGTGCCAGCAGTCCCCCCGGGGTCATAGAGCAGTTCTTC. J is TRBJ2-1 and V is TRBV6-5, with TRBD2 as a possible D gene (5 bases). CDR1 is MNHEY and CDR2 is SVGAGI in the germline V gene. The CDR3 has 13 amino acids. V shed 5 bases and J shed 10 bases, with 15 bases lying between them.

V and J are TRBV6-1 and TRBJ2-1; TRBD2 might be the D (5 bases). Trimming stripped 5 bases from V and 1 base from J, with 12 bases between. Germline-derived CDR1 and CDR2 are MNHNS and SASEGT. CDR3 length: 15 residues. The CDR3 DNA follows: TGTGCCAGCAGTTTTAATGGGAGATCCTACAATGAGCAGTTCTTC. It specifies CASSFNGRSYNEQFF.

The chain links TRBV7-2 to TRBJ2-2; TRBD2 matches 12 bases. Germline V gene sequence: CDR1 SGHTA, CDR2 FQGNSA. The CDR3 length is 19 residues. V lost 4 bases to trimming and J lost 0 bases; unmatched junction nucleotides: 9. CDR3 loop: CASSSGLAGTEANTGELFF. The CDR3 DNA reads TGTGCCAGCAGCTCCGGACTAGCGGGAACCGAAGCGAACACCGGGGAGCTGTTTTTT.

The CDR3 nucleotides read TGCAGCGTTTCGAGGGTAAGCGGACCGATATCCTACAATGAGCAGTTCTTC. Translated: CSVSRVSGPISYNEQFF. V is TRBV29-1 and J is TRBJ2-1, with TRBD2 as a possible D gene (5 bases). Trimming removed 5 bases from V and 1 base from J, with 21 bases in between. Germline lookup yields CDR1 SQVTM and CDR2 ANQGSEA. The CDR3 is made up of 17 amino acids.

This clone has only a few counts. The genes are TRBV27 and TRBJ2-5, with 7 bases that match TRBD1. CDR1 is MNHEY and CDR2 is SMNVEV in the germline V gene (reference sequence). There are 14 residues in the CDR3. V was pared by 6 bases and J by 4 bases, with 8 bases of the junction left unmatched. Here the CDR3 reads CASRKTGVAETQYF. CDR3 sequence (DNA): TGTGCCAGCAGAAAAACAGGGGTGGCAGAGACCCAGTACTTC.

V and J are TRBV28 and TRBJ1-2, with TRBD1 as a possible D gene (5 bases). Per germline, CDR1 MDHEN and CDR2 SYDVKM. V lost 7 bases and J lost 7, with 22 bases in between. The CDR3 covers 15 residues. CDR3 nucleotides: TGTGCCAGCACCGACAGCTCCCTTTATTTTGGTGGCTACACCTTC. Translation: CASTDSSLYFGGYTF.

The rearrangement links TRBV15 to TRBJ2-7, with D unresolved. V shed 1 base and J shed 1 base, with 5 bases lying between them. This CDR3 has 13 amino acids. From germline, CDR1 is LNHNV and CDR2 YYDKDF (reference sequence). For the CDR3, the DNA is TGTGCCACCAGCAGAGGAGTTTCCTACGAGCAGTACTTC. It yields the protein CATSRGVSYEQYF.

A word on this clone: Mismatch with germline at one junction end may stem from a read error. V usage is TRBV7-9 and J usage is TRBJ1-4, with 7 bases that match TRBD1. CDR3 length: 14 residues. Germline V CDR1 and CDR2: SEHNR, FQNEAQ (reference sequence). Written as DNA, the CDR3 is TGTTCCAGCAGCTTTGGACAGGCTAATGAAAAACTGTTTTTT. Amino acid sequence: CSSSFGQANEKLFF. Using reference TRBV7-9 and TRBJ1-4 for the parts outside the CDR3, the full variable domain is DTGVSQNPRHKITKRGQNVTFRCDPISEHNRLYWYRQTLGQGPEFLTYFQNEAQLEKSRLLSDRFSAERPKGSFSTLEIQRTEQGDSAMYLCSSSFGQANEKLFFGSGTQLSVL.

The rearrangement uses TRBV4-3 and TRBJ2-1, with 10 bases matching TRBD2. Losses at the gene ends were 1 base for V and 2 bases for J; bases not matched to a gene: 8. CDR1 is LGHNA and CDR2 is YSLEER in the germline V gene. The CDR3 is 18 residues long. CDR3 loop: CASSQAGLAALTYNEQFF. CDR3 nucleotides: TGCGCCAGCAGCCAAGCTGGACTAGCGGCCCTTACCTACAATGAGCAGTTCTTC.

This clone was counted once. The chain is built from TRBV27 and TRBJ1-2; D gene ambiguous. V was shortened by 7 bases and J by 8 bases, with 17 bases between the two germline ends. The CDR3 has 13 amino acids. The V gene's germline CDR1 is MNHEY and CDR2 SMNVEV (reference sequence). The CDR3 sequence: CASTGMGREGYTF. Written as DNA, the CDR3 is TGTGCCAGCACCGGTATGGGGAGGGAAGGCTACACCTTC.

The CDR3 nucleotides are TGTGCCAGTACGTCACAGGGGAGCACCGGGGAGCTGTTTTTT. Amino acids: CASTSQGSTGELFF. The chain carries TRBV2 and TRBJ2-2; TRBD1 agrees at 7 bases. With 9 bases clipped from V and 4 bases from J, the junction kept 8 bases outside the gene matches. This CDR3 has 14 amino acids. Germline-derived CDR1 and CDR2 are SNHLY and FYNNEI.

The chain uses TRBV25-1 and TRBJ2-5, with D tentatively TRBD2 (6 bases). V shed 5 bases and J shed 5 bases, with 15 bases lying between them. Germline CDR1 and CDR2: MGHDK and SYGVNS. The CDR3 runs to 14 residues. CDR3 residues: CASSQPGRGETQYF. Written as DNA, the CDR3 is TGTGCCAGCAGTCAACCCGGGAGAGGGGAGACCCAGTACTTC.